The entry below describes one T cell receptor (beta chain). This sample was taken from a study of T-cell reconstitution after alpha-beta-depleted transplantation in children. Trimming cost V 4 bases and J 10 bases, with 12 bases left between them. The CDR3 covers 12 residues. CDR1 and CDR2 from the germline V gene are LGHDT and YNNKEL (reference sequence). The TCRbeta library incorporated unique molecular identifiers. TCRdb recomputed calls from the PCR reads with MiXCR, one row per CDR3 protein. The table shows 600,000 to 700,000 distinct CDR3 sequences, with approximately 14% occurring only once. This material consisted of PBMCs, taken before TCRalphabeta/CD19-depleted stem cell transplant. The rearrangement uses TRBV3-1 and TRBJ2-3, with D possibly being TRBD1 (7 bases). This receptor was identified in a girl aged 2-10 years with congenital amegakaryocytic thrombocytopenia, due to receive a stem cell transplant. This CDR3 reads CASSPGQRAQYF. In DNA form, the CDR3 reads TGTGCCAGCAGCCCGGGACAGCGGGCGCAGTATTTT.